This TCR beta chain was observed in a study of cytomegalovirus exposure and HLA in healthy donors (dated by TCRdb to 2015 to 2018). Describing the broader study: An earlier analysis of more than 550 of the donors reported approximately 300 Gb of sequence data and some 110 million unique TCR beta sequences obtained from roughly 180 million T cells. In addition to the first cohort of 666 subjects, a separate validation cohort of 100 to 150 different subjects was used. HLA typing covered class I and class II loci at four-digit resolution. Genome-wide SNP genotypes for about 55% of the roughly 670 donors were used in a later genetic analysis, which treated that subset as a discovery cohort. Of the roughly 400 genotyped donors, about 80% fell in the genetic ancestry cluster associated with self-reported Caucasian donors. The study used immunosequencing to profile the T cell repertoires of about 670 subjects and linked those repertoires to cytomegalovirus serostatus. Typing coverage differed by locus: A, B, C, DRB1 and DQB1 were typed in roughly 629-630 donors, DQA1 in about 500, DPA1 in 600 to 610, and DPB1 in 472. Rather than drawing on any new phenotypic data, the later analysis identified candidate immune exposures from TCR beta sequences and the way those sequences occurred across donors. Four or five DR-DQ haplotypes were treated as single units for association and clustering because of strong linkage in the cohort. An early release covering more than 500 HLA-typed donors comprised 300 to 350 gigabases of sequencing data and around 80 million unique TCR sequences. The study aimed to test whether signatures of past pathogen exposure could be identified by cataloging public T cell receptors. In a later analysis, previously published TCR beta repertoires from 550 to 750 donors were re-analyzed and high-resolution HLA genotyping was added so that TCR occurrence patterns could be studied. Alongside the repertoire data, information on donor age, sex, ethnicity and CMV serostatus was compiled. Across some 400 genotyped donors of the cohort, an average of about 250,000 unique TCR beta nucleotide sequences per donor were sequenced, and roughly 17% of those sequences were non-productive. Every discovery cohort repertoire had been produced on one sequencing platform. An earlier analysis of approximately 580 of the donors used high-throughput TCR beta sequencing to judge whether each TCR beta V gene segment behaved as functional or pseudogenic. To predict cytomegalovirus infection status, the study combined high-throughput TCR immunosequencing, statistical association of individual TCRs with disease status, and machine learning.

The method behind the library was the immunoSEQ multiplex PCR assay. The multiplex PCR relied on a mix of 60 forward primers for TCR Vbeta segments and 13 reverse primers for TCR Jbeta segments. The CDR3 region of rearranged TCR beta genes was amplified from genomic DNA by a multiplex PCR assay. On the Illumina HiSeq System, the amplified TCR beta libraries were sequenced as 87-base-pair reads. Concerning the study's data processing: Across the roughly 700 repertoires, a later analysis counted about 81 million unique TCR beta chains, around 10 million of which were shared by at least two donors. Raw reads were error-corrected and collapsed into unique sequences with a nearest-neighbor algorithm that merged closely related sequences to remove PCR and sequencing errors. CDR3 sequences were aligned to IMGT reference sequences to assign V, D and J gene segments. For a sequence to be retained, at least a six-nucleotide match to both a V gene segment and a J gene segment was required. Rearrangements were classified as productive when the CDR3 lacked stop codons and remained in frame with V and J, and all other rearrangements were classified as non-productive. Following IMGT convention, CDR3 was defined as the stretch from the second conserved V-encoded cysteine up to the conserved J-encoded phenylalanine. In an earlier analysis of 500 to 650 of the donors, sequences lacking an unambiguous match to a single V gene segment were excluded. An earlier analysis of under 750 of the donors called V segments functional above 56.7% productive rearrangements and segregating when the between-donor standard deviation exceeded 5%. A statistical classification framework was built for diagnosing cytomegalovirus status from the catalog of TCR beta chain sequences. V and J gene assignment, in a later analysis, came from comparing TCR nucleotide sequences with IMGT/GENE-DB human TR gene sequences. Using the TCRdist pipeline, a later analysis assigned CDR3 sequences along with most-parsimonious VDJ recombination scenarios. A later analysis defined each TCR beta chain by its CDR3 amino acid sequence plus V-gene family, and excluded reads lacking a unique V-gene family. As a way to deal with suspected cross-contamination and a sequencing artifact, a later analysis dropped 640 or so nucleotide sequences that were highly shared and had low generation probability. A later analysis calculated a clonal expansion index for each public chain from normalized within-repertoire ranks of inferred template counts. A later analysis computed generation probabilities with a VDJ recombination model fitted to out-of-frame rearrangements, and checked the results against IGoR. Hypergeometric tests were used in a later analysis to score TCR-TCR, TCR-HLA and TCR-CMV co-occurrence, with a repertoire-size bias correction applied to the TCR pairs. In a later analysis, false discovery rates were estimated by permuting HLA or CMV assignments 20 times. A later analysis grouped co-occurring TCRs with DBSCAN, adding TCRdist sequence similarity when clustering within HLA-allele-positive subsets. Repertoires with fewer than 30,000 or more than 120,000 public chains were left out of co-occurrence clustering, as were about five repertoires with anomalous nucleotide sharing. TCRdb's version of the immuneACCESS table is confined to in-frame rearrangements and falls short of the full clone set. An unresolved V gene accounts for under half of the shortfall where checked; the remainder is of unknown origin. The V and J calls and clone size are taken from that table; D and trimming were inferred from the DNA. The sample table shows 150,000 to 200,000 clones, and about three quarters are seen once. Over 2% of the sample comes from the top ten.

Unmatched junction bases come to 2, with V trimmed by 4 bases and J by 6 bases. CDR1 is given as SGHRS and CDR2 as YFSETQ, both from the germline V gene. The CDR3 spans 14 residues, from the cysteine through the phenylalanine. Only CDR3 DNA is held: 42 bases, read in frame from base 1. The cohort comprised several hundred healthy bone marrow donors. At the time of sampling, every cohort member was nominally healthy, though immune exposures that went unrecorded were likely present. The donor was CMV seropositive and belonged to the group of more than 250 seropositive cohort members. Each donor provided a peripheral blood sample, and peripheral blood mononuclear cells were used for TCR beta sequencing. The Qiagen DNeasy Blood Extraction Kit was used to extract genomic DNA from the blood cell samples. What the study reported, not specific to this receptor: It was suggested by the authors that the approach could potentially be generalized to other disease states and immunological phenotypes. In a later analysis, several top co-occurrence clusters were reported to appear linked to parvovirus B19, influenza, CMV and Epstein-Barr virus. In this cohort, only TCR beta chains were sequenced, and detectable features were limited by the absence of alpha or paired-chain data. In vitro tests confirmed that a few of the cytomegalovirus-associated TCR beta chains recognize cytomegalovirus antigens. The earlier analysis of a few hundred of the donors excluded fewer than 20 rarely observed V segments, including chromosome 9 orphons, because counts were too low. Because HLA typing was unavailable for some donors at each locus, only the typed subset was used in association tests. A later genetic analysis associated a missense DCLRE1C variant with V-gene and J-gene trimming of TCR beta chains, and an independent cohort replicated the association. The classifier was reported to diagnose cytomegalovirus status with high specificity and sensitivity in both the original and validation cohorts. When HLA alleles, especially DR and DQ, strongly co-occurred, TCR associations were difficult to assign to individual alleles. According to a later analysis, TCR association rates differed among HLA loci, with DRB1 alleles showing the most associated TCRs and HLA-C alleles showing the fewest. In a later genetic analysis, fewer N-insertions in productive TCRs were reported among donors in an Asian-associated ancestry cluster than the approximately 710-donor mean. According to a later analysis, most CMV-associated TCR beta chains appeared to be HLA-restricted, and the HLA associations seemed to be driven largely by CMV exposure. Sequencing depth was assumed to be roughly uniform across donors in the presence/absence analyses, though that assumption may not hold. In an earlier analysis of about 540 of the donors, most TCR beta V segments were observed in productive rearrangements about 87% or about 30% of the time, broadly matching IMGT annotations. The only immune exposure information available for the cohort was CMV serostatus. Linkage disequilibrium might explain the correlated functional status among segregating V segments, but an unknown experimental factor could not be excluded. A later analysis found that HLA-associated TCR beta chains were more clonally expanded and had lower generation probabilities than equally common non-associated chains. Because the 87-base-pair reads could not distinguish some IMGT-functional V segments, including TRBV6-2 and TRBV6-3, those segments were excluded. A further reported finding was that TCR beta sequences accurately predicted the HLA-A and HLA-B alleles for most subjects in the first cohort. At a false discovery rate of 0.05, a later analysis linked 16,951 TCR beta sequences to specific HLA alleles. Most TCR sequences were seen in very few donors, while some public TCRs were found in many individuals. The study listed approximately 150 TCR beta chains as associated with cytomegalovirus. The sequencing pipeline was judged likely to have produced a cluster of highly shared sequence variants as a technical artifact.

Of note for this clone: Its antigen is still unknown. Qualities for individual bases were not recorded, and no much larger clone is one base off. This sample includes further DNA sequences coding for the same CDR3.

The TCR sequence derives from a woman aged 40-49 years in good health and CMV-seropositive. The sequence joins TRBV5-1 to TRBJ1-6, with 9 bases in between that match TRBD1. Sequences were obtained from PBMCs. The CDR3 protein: CASSLGQGNSPLHF. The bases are TGCGCCAGCAGCCTGGGACAGGGTAATTCACCCCTCCACTTT.